These 18 T cell receptor beta chains originate from one sample sequenced in a study of OX40 agonist ivuxolimab in advanced cancers. The library was generated by the immunoSEQ multiplex PCR assay. TCRdb's version of the immuneACCESS table is confined to in-frame rearrangements and falls short of the full clone set. An unresolved V gene accounts for under half of the shortfall where checked; the remainder is of unknown origin. The sample contains 77,000 or so clones, about 90% of them found a single time. The top ten clonotypes cover 11% of the sample. Sequences were derived from CD4+ or CD8+ T cells sorted from blood, sampled in a trial of the OX40 agonist ivuxolimab. Receptor source: an adult with an advanced solid tumor such as melanoma, head and neck, liver or kidney cancer.

J is TRBJ2-7 and V is TRBV19; TRBD1 is a possible D gene (6 bases). V was trimmed by 5 bases and J by 2 bases, leaving 10 bases between them. CDR1 and CDR2 (germline): LNHDA, SQIVND (reference sequence). The CDR3 is 13 residues long. The CDR3 reads CASSLRGTYEQYF. CDR3 sequence (DNA): TGTGCCAGTAGTTTAAGGGGGACCTACGAGCAGTACTTC.

This clone appeared a single time. The V and J genes are TRBV5-1 and TRBJ2-7; TRBD2 agrees at 10 bases. The CDR3 has 18 residues. With V trimmed by 4 bases and J by 1 base, 14 bases remained unmatched. Germline lookup yields CDR1 SGHRS and CDR2 YFSETQ. The CDR3 DNA reads TGCGCCAGCAGCCCCTACGCTAGCGGGGGATTGTCTTCCTACGAGCAGTACTTC. This encodes CASSPYASGGLSSYEQYF.

The V gene is TRBV6-6, the J gene TRBJ1-1, with D unresolved. CDR1 MNHNY and CDR2 SVGAGI come from the germline V gene (reference sequence). V shed 0 bases and J shed 1 base, with 6 bases lying between them. The CDR3 covers 14 residues. The chain's CDR3 is CASSYSEGNTEAFF. CDR3 bases: TGTGCCAGCAGTTACTCAGAGGGGAACACTGAAGCTTTCTTT.

V usage is TRBV7-8 and J usage is TRBJ2-7; no reliable D call. From germline, CDR1 is SGHVS and CDR2 FQNEAQ. This CDR3 is 14 amino acids long. V was clipped by 0 bases and J by 3 bases, with 9 bases between them. CDR3 sequence reads: CASSLAVALYEQYF. The CDR3 DNA reads as TGTGCCAGCAGCTTAGCAGTGGCGCTCTACGAGCAGTACTTC.

The rearrangement joins TRBV10-2 to TRBJ2-7, with 9 bases that match TRBD1. CDR3 length: 16 amino acids. The V and J ends lost 6 bases and 2 bases, in that order; junction bases with no gene match: 11. Germline CDR1 reads WSHSY; CDR2 reads SAAADI. In DNA, the CDR3 is TGCGCCAGCAGAAGTACTCCGGGACAGGGTACCTACGAGCAGTACTTC. Its protein product is CASRSTPGQGTYEQYF.

The chain carries TRBV5-6 and TRBJ2-2; 13 bases line up with TRBD2. This CDR3 is 18 amino acids long. Unmatched junction bases numbered 10, after V lost 4 bases and J lost 4 bases. CDR1 is SGHDT, CDR2 YYEEEE, per germline. As DNA, the CDR3 is TGTGCCAGCAGCCCAACCGGGACTAGCGGGGTTCTCACCGGGGAGCTGTTTTTT. This translates into CASSPTGTSGVLTGELFF.

This clone was detected only once. The CDR3 region has the DNA TGCGCCAGCAGCCAGGGGAACAATGAGCAGTTCTTC. Amino acids: CASSQGNNEQFF. This sequence joins TRBV4-3 and TRBJ2-1, with unresolved D. V lost 3 bases and J lost 5, with 5 bases in between. CDR1 LGHNA and CDR2 YSLEER come from the germline V gene. The CDR3 runs to 12 residues.

The chain employs TRBV5-6 and TRBJ2-2; D is ambiguous. With 0 bases removed from V and 7 bases from J, the gap between germline ends came to 16 bases. CDR1 is SGHDT, CDR2 YYEEEE, per germline. The CDR3 sequence is 16 residues long. Here the CDR3 DNA reads TGTGCCAGCAGCTTGGAATTTGGGGTAATGGGCGGGGAGCTGTTTTTT. It specifies CASSLEFGVMGGELFF.

The V gene is TRBV6-6, the J gene TRBJ2-1; TRBD1 aligns across 7 bases. J gave up 8 bases and V 8 bases, and 12 bases lay outside the gene matches. The V gene's germline CDR1 is MNHNY and CDR2 SVGAGI (reference sequence). The length of the CDR3 is 14 residues. The CDR3 here is CASGWGYQGDEQFF. DNA of the CDR3: TGTGCCAGCGGGTGGGGATACCAGGGGGATGAGCAGTTCTTC.

This chain links TRBV6-5 with TRBJ2-7, with a weak D call TRBD2 (6 bases). Germline V gives CDR1 MNHEY, CDR2 SVGAGI. V lost 5 bases and J 2 bases, leaving 13 bases between the germline ends. The CDR3 runs to 14 residues. The chain's CDR3 is CASSTGLKTYEQYF. The CDR3 nucleotides read TGTGCCAGCAGTACAGGACTAAAAACCTACGAGCAGTACTTC.

This rearrangement joins TRBV6-1 to TRBJ1-1; D perhaps matches TRBD1 (6 bases). Germline CDR1 is MNHNS and CDR2 is SASEGT. The CDR3 consists of 14 residues. The V gene lost 2 bases and the J gene lost 4 bases, with 11 bases spanning the gap. CDR3 nucleotide sequence: TGTGCCAGCAGTGAATCAGGGGCGCTCACTGAAGCTTTCTTT. It is translated as CASSESGALTEAFF.

V usage is TRBV6-5 and J usage is TRBJ1-3; D call uncertain. Germline CDR1 and CDR2: MNHEY and SVGAGI. The CDR3 has 14 residues. Trimming cost V 5 bases and J 0 bases, with 8 bases left between them. The CDR3 region has the DNA TGTGCCAGCAGTCCATTAACCTCTGGAAACACCATATATTTT. Its protein product is CASSPLTSGNTIYF.

The rearrangement joins TRBV7-9 to TRBJ1-1; D is possibly TRBD1 (5 bases). Germline V gene sequence: CDR1 SEHNR, CDR2 FQNEAQ (reference sequence). This CDR3 has 14 amino acids. V gave up 7 bases and J gave up 8 bases, with 20 bases separating them. The CDR3 spells CASTFPQGGPEAFF. The CDR3 region has the DNA TGTGCCAGCACCTTCCCGCAGGGAGGCCCAGAAGCTTTCTTT.

The chain joins TRBV15 to TRBJ1-5; TRBD1 matches at 10 bases. This CDR3 is 17 amino acids long. From germline, CDR1 is LNHNV and CDR2 YYDKDF (reference sequence). Trimming removed 5 bases from V and 2 bases from J; junction bases left unmatched: 9. Here the CDR3 DNA reads TGTGCCACCAGCGAAGGGACAGGGGAAATCGGCAATCAGCCCCAGCATTTT. It encodes CATSEGTGEIGNQPQHF.

The gene calls are TRBV7-9 and TRBJ2-7; TRBD2 aligns across 7 bases. The V and J ends lost 10 bases and 0 bases, in that order; junction bases with no gene match: 6. Germline V gene data show CDR1 as SEHNR and CDR2 as FQNEAQ (reference sequence). The CDR3 runs to 13 residues. The CDR3 region has the DNA TGTGCCACCGGACTAGGTTTCTCCTACGAGCAGTACTTC. The encoded protein is CATGLGFSYEQYF.

This rearrangement joins TRBV7-2 to TRBJ1-1, with TRBD1 as a possible D gene (5 bases). Germline loops: CDR1 SGHTA, CDR2 FQGNSA. This CDR3 is 17 amino acids long. V lost 3 bases, J lost 4 bases, and 21 bases lay in between. CDR3 sequence: CASSFLEVGVLGTEAFF. The CDR3 nucleotides read TGTGCCAGCAGCTTTTTAGAGGTAGGGGTCTTGGGCACTGAAGCTTTCTTT. The whole variable domain, remainder taken from reference TRBV7-2 and TRBJ1-1, is GAGVSQSPSNKVTEKGKDVELRCDPISGHTALYWYRQSLGQGLEFLIYFQGNSAPDKSGLPSDRFSAERTGGSVSTLTIQRTQQEDSAVYLCASSFLEVGVLGTEAFFGQGTRLTVV.

The chain uses TRBV4-1 and TRBJ1-2; D is unresolved. V lost 8 bases and J 0 bases, leaving 10 bases between the germline ends. CDR3 length equals 13 residues. The germline CDR1 and CDR2 sequences are MGHRA and YSYEKL. CDR3: CASSEPANYGYTF. For the CDR3, the DNA is TGCGCCAGCTCTGAACCGGCTAACTATGGCTACACCTTC.

V gene TRBV13 combines with J gene TRBJ1-5; D possibly corresponds to TRBD1 (5 bases). Trimming took off 5 bases at V and 7 bases at J, with 18 bases between the two ends. The CDR3 spans 15 residues. In germline, CDR1 is PRHDT, CDR2 FYEKMQ (reference sequence). The CDR3: CASSERRQGMQPQHF. DNA for the CDR3: TGTGCCAGCAGCGAGAGGCGGCAGGGTATGCAGCCCCAGCATTTT.